Following are 21 T cell receptor beta chains from one sample sequenced in a study of shared clonotypes between healthy human individuals. Naivety among CD8 cells was defined by CD45RO negativity and positive CCR7 selection, thereby excluding terminally differentiated effector memory CD45RA+ cells. The table came from immunoSEQ multiplex PCR; TCRdb's copy has only in-frame clones and leaves some out. This table has about 2.1 million clones, 90% to 95% appearing once. The sample comprised naive CD8+ T cells from PBMCs. The receptors shown here come from a man aged 18 to 30 in good health. Some clones in this sample may be carry-over from other donors' samples.

The chain links TRBV15 to TRBJ2-1; 10 nucleotides align to TRBD2. Germline V gene lookup returns CDR1 LNHNV and CDR2 YYDKDF (reference sequence). V lost 0 bases and J lost 3; bases outside the gene matches: 5. This CDR3 contains 17 residues. The DNA for the CDR3 is TGTGCCACCAGCAGAGATAGGACTAGCGGCCGCTACAATGAGCAGTTCTTC. Protein sequence: CATSRDRTSGRYNEQFF.

This sequence joins TRBV4-1 and TRBJ2-7, with 7 bases lining up with TRBD1. The V gene's germline CDR1 is MGHRA and CDR2 YSYEKL. With V trimmed by 2 bases and J by 3 bases, 7 bases remained unmatched. This CDR3 is built from 15 residues. The CDR3 here is CASSQRQGVNYEQYF. In nucleotides, the CDR3 is TGCGCCAGCAGCCAAAGACAGGGTGTGAACTACGAGCAGTACTTC.

The chain uses TRBV5-1 and TRBJ2-1, with 8 bases fitting TRBD2. The CDR3 loop spans 12 amino acids. Trimming at V came to 4 bases and at J to 8 bases, leaving 2 bases not matched to a gene. Germline lookup yields CDR1 SGHRS and CDR2 YFSETQ. The CDR3, as DNA: TGCGCCAGCAGCCCCGGGGGGGATGAGCAGTTCTTC. Its translation is CASSPGGDEQFF.

The rearrangement joins TRBV4-3 to TRBJ2-1, with D possibly called TRBD1 or TRBD2 (5 bases each). The CDR3 runs to 16 residues. Per the germline V gene, CDR1 is LGHNA and CDR2 is YSLEER. Trimming took off 4 bases at V and 4 bases at J, with 17 bases between the two ends. CDR3 amino acids: CASSLSVEGRYNEQFF. DNA for the CDR3: TGCGCCAGCAGCCTCTCCGTCGAGGGGAGATACAATGAGCAGTTCTTC.

This CDR3 is CASSPRQGTEAFF. In DNA form, the CDR3 reads TGCGCCAGCAGCCCTCGACAGGGTACGGAAGCTTTCTTT. The J gene is TRBJ1-1, the V gene TRBV5-1, with TRBD1 matching over 7 bases. J lost 8 bases, V lost 4 bases, and 8 bases had no gene match. Germline values: CDR1 SGHRS, CDR2 YFSETQ. This CDR3 has 13 residues.

The chain has TRBV28 and TRBJ2-7; D unresolved. The CDR3 runs 16 residues. From germline, CDR1 is MDHEN and CDR2 SYDVKM. Trimming removed 2 bases at V and 5 bases at J, with 19 bases between. The DNA of the CDR3 is TGTGCCAGCAGTTTAATTTTCACAGCCAAACCCCACGAGCAGTACTTC. Its protein product is CASSLIFTAKPHEQYF.

The genes are TRBV9 and TRBJ2-7; D possibly matches TRBD1 or TRBD2 (5 bases each). Germline-derived CDR1 and CDR2 are SGDLS and YYNGEE. V was trimmed by 1 base and J by 0 bases, leaving 11 bases between them. This CDR3 has 15 residues. CDR3 bases: TGTGCCAGCAGCGTACAAGGGGAGCACTCCTACGAGCAGTACTTC. It is translated as CASSVQGEHSYEQYF.

This chain links TRBV13 with TRBJ2-7; 7 positions match TRBD2. V shed 5 bases and J 2 bases; nucleotides not matched to a gene: 6. The CDR3 length is 14 residues. The germline CDR1 and CDR2 sequences are PRHDT and FYEKMQ (reference sequence). The CDR3, as DNA: TGTGCCAGCAGCCCCCCCGGACTAGCCTACGAGCAGTACTTC. It yields the protein CASSPPGLAYEQYF.

As concerns this clone: The same CDR3 is also encoded by other DNA sequences in this sample. V gene TRBV10-3 combines with J gene TRBJ2-5; D is unclear. Germline V gives CDR1 ENHRY, CDR2 SYGVKD. This CDR3 spans 13 amino acids. Trimming pared 10 bases from V and 1 base from J, leaving 13 bases between. The CDR3 DNA reads TGTGCCACCAAAGGGCCCCTCCAAGAGACCCAGTACTTC. Its translation: CATKGPLQETQYF.

The chain joins TRBV18 to TRBJ2-5; possibly TRBD1 for D (5 bases). The CDR3 has 17 amino acids. Germline assignment: CDR1 KGHSH and CDR2 LQKENI. The V end was cut by 5 bases, the J end by 3 bases, with 22 bases between. CDR3 nucleotides: TGTGCCAGCTCATCCACCAGGGTCGGCTTGGATAAAGAGACCCAGTACTTC. It specifies CASSSTRVGLDKETQYF. Full variable domain (remainder filled in from reference TRBV18 and TRBJ2-5): NAGVMQNPRHLVRRRGQEARLRCSPMKGHSHVYWYRQLPEEGLKFMVYLQKENIIDESGMPKERFSAEFPKEGPSILRIQQVVRGDSAAYFCASSSTRVGLDKETQYFGPGTRLLVL.

The rearrangement links TRBV6-6 to TRBJ1-6; 7 bases match TRBD1. CDR1 is MNHNY and CDR2 is SVGAGI in the germline V gene (reference sequence). This CDR3 has 15 amino acids. The junction had 3 bases not matched to a gene; V was cut back by 2 bases and J by 5 bases. The CDR3 DNA reads TGTGCCAGCAGTTACCGGGACAGCAATAATTCACCCCTCCACTTT. Amino acid sequence: CASSYRDSNNSPLHF.

The genes are TRBV30 and TRBJ1-1; D ambiguous. The CDR3 has 13 residues. The germline V gene encodes CDR1 GTSNPN and CDR2 SVGIG (reference sequence). Between the trimmed V and J ends, which lost 4 bases and 1 base, there was a span of 10 bases. For the CDR3, the DNA is TGTGCCTGGACCATCAGCGGGAACACTGAAGCTTTCTTT. The encoded protein is CAWTISGNTEAFF. The whole variable domain, remainder taken from reference TRBV30 and TRBJ1-1, is SQTIHQWPATLVQPVGSPLSLECTVEGTSNPNLYWYRQAAGRGLQLLFYSVGIGQISSEVPQNLSASRPQDRQFILSSKKLLLSDSGFYLCAWTISGNTEAFFGQGTRLTVV.

V is TRBV5-4 and J is TRBJ2-7, with 7 bases aligning to TRBD1. V lost 0 bases to trimming and J lost 2 bases; unmatched junction nucleotides: 2. The CDR3 covers 14 residues. The germline V gene encodes CDR1 SGHNT and CDR2 YYREEE (reference sequence). The CDR3 DNA is TGTGCCAGCAGCTTGGGGGACAGTCCCTACGAGCAGTACTTC. Translating gives CASSLGDSPYEQYF.

The genes are TRBV6-1 and TRBJ2-5; D not resolved. Trimming took off 6 bases at V and 2 bases at J, with 16 bases between the two ends. The germline CDR1 and CDR2 sequences are MNHNS and SASEGT. The CDR3 has 15 residues. The CDR3 region has the DNA TGTGCCAGCAGACTATTTCGACTGCCTCAAGAGACCCAGTACTTC. This gives the protein CASRLFRLPQETQYF.

This chain links TRBV13 with TRBJ2-5, with no clear D. The CDR3 extends over 13 amino acids. V was trimmed by 2 bases and J by 1 base, leaving 5 bases between them. Germline assignment: CDR1 PRHDT and CDR2 FYEKMQ (reference sequence). The CDR3 is CASSLWGQETQYF. CDR3 DNA: TGTGCCAGCAGCTTATGGGGCCAAGAGACCCAGTACTTC.

The chain combines TRBV9 with TRBJ2-3; D unclear. The germline CDR1 and CDR2 sequences are SGDLS and YYNGEE. The ends were cut back, 4 bases at V and 6 bases at J, with 9 bases in the middle. CDR3 length: 12 residues. CDR3 in DNA: TGTGCCAGCAGCCTCCGCTTGGATACGCAGTATTTT. This encodes CASSLRLDTQYF.

The V gene is TRBV7-6, the J gene TRBJ2-2; 11 positions agree with TRBD2. Germline CDR1 and CDR2: SGHVS and FNYEAQ. The CDR3 has 17 residues. V gave up 5 bases and J gave up 5 bases; unmatched junction bases: 10. CDR3 sequence reads: CASSQIAGGPRTGELFF. In nucleotides, the CDR3 is TGTGCCAGCAGCCAGATAGCGGGAGGGCCACGGACCGGGGAGCTGTTTTTT.

The chain is built from TRBV19 and TRBJ1-2; D remains ambiguous. V lost 3 bases, J lost 4 bases, and 9 bases lay in between. Germline assignment: CDR1 LNHDA and CDR2 SQIVND (reference sequence). This CDR3 is built from 13 residues. The CDR3 DNA is TGTGCCAGTAGTATGGGCAGCGGCTATGGCTACACCTTC. This codes for CASSMGSGYGYTF.

Regarding this clone: Other DNA sequences from this sample encode an identical CDR3 as well. This sequence joins TRBV6-1 and TRBJ1-1; tentative D call: TRBD1 (5 bases). CDR3 length: 14 residues. The germline V and J ends were trimmed by 1 base and 1 base, with 7 bases remaining between them. Germline V CDR1 and CDR2: MNHNS, SASEGT. CDR3 nucleotide sequence: TGTGCCAGCAGTGAAGGGGGCGAGAACACTGAAGCTTTCTTT. Translation: CASSEGGENTEAFF.

The chain combines TRBV19 with TRBJ1-5, with TRBD1 identical over 10 bases. The germline V gene encodes CDR1 LNHDA and CDR2 SQIVND (reference sequence). This CDR3 spans 14 amino acids. J gave up 6 bases and V 8 bases, and 7 bases lay outside the gene matches. CDR3 nucleotide sequence: TGTGCCAGTTGGGGACAGGGGTTCGGTCAGCCCCAGCATTTT. Translating gives CASWGQGFGQPQHF.

The rearrangement links TRBV6-1 to TRBJ2-7; D remains ambiguous. Per germline, CDR1 MNHNS and CDR2 SASEGT. The CDR3 sequence is 12 residues long. Trimming pared 4 bases from V and 3 bases from J, leaving 7 bases between. This chain's CDR3 is CASSGNSYEQYF. Here the CDR3 DNA reads TGTGCCAGCAGTGGAAACAGCTACGAGCAGTACTTC.